This is a list of T cell receptor beta chains from one sample in a study of cytomegalovirus exposure and HLA in healthy donors. Sequencing was performed with immunoSEQ multiplex PCR; in TCRdb, only in-frame clones are kept and a portion is missing. The sample has about 150,000 clones, around 74% seen once. Material for sequencing was PBMCs. The receptors were gathered from a young man in good health and CMV-seronegative. The conserved cysteine and the conserved F or W are not part of the CDR3 here. Each record gives: J gene, CDR3 length, D gene, V gene, CDR3 protein. The D gene is left open where the match is weak.

TRBJ1-1	13	.	TRBV4-1	ASSQKRWANTEAF
TRBJ2-7	14	.	TRBV28	ASCPTGLLSSYEQY
TRBJ2-3	16	TRBD2	TRBV4-3	ASSQEPWREASTDTQY
TRBJ2-1	14	TRBD2	TRBV5-4	ATRLAGGPFYNEQF
TRBJ2-7	11	.	TRBV14	ASSPRQRYEQY
TRBJ2-7	12	.	TRBV10-1	ASSFSSGSYEQY
TRBJ2-3	9	.	TRBV6-5	ASIGADTQY
TRBJ2-3	14	TRBD2	TRBV6-5	ASSSSTSGQTDTQY
TRBJ2-1	14	TRBD2	TRBV7-2	ASSLALGLRGDEQF
TRBJ1-5	13	.	TRBV6-5	ASSYSGATNQPQH
TRBJ1-5	12	.	TRBV18	ASSSGVGNQPQH
TRBJ2-6	22	.	TRBV18	ASSPPGALGGDSIRFAGANVLT
TRBJ1-1	11	TRBD1	TRBV7-9	ASSLAIQGKAF
TRBJ2-7	13	.	TRBV18	ASSPAGQPTYEQY
TRBJ2-1	15	TRBD2	TRBV11-2	ASSLVLSASGRNEQF
TRBJ2-3	13	TRBD2	TRBV12-5	ASGLGLANTDTQY
TRBJ2-2	14	TRBD2	TRBV7-6	ASSSPLAESTGELF
TRBJ2-2	13	.	TRBV9	ASSVAGSDTGELF
TRBJ2-1	14	TRBD1	TRBV5-4	ASSITGTGTYNEQF
TRBJ2-5	16	.	TRBV7-9	ASSLGRGGQGSQETQY